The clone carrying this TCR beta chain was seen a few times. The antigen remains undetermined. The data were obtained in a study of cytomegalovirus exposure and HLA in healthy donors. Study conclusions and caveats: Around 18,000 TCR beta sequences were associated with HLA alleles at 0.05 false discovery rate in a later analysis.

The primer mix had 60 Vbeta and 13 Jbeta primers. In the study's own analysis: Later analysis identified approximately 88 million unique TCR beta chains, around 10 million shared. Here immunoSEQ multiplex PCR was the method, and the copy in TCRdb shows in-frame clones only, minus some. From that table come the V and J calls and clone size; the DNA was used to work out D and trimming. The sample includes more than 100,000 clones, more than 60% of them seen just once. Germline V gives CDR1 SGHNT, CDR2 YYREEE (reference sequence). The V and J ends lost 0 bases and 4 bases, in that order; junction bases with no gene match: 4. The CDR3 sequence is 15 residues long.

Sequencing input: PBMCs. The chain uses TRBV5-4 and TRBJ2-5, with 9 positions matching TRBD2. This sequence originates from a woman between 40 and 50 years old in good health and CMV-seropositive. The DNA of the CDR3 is TGTGCCAGCAGCTTGGAGGCGGGGGGGGGAGAGACCCAGTACTTC. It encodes CASSLEAGGGETQYF.